This T cell receptor (beta chain) is from a study of OX40 agonist ivuxolimab in advanced cancers. Points from the study as a whole: CD4+ and CD8+ blood T cells expanded clonally by week 6 at 0.1 to 3.0 mg/kg.

CDR3 length equals 15 residues. The germline CDR1 and CDR2 sequences are SEHNR and FQNEAQ (reference sequence). The germline V and J ends were trimmed by 0 bases and 7 bases, with 13 bases remaining between them. TCRdb keeps only in-frame clones here, not all; method: immunoSEQ multiplex PCR. The sample yields 84,000 or so clones, 88% seen once. A word on this clone: Its antigen is not identified.

The TCR sequence derives from an adult with an advanced solid tumor such as melanoma, head and neck, liver or kidney cancer. The rearrangement uses TRBV7-9 and TRBJ2-1; the D is unclear. Sequences were derived from CD4+ or CD8+ T cells sorted from blood, sampled in a trial of the OX40 agonist ivuxolimab. The CDR3 reads CASSLAGITWNEQFF. CDR3 nucleotides: TGTGCCAGCAGCTTAGCAGGTATTACGTGGAATGAGCAGTTCTTC.